The next 18 T cell receptor beta chains were all read from a single sample in a study of shared clonotypes between healthy human individuals. Only in-frame clones appear in the TCRdb table, and some are missing; sequencing was by immunoSEQ multiplex PCR. The table records roughly 640,000 clones, around 67% of them present only once. Sequencing input: memory CD4+ T cells sorted from blood. Specified subset: CD45RA-negative fraction. These receptors originate from a woman in her 30s in good health.

This sequence joins TRBV5-6 and TRBJ2-7; perhaps TRBD2 as D (6 bases). Trimming took 2 bases from V and 7 from J, leaving 19 bases between them. CDR3 size: 15 residues. The germline V gene encodes CDR1 SGHDT and CDR2 YYEEEE. For the CDR3, the DNA is TGTGCCAGCAGCTTCCTAGAGGGAGGTAGAGAAGAGCAGTACTTC. It encodes CASSFLEGGREEQYF.

This chain connects TRBV2 to TRBJ1-1; D remains ambiguous. V lost 1 base and J 2 bases, leaving 20 bases between the germline ends. CDR1 SNHLY and CDR2 FYNNEI come from the germline V gene. The CDR3 sequence is 18 residues long. CDR3 DNA sequence: TGTGCCAGCAGTGAAGAGGAGGGAATCACAAGGTTCAACACTGAAGCTTTCTTT. Translation: CASSEEEGITRFNTEAFF.

The gene calls are TRBV7-9 and TRBJ2-5; 10 positions agree with TRBD2. Germline loops: CDR1 SEHNR, CDR2 FQNEAQ (reference sequence). With 5 bases clipped from V and 1 base from J, the junction kept 4 bases outside the gene matches. The CDR3 is 15 amino acids. The CDR3 nucleotides read TGTGCCAGCAGCCGACTAGCGGGTCCCCAAGAGACCCAGTACTTC. Its protein product is CASSRLAGPQETQYF.

V gene TRBV7-9 combines with J gene TRBJ1-3; no firm D call. In germline, CDR1 is SEHNR, CDR2 FQNEAQ (reference sequence). The CDR3 is 17 residues long. Trimming left V 0 bases short and J 0 bases short, with 12 bases between. CDR3 residues: CASSLASQKSSGNTIYF. The CDR3 nucleotides are TGTGCCAGCAGCTTAGCGTCGCAGAAAAGCTCTGGAAACACCATATATTTT.

This clone has a handful of counts. The chain is built from TRBV13 and TRBJ1-2; perhaps TRBD1 as D (5 bases). Germline V lookup: CDR1 PRHDT, CDR2 FYEKMQ (reference sequence). The V and J ends lost 6 bases and 3 bases respectively, with 11 bases between them. This CDR3 has 13 residues. CDR3 loop: CASRSRDDYGYTF. For the CDR3, the DNA is TGTGCCAGCAGATCCAGGGACGACTATGGCTACACCTTC.

The V gene is TRBV28, the J gene TRBJ2-3, with TRBD2 matching 7 bases. CDR1 is MDHEN and CDR2 is SYDVKM in the germline V gene. With 2 bases clipped from V and 0 bases from J, the junction kept 5 bases outside the gene matches. The CDR3 sequence is 16 residues long. The CDR3 loop reads CASSLGSGASTDTQYF. Written as DNA, the CDR3 is TGTGCCAGCAGTTTAGGGAGCGGGGCTAGCACAGATACGCAGTATTTT. The full variable domain, rest sourced from reference TRBV28 and TRBJ2-3, is DVKVTQSSRYLVKRTGEKVFLECVQDMDHENMFWYRQDPGLGLRLIYFSYDVKMKEKGDIPEGYSVSREKKERFSLILESASTNQTSMYLCASSLGSGASTDTQYFGPGTRLTVL.

The V call is TRBV5-1, the J call TRBJ2-5; unclear D gene. Deletions cut 0 bases from V and 5 bases from J, with 14 bases between. The CDR3 sequence is 15 residues long. In germline, CDR1 is SGHRS, CDR2 YFSETQ. The CDR3 bases are TGCGCCAGCAGCTTGGTACCCGTGGCTGGGGAGACCCAGTACTTC. As protein: CASSLVPVAGETQYF.

This clone occurred many times. The chain links TRBV6-6 to TRBJ1-2; D is ambiguous. This CDR3 contains 13 residues. CDR1 MNHNY and CDR2 SVGAGI come from the germline V gene (reference sequence). Trimming cost V 7 bases and J 1 base, with 10 bases left between them. The DNA for the CDR3 is TGTGCCAGCATTGTAGACCTTAACTATGGCTACACCTTC. The encoded protein is CASIVDLNYGYTF.

This sequence joins TRBV6-1 and TRBJ2-1; D might be TRBD2 (7 bases). The CDR3 sequence is 15 residues long. Germline loops: CDR1 MNHNS, CDR2 SASEGT. The V gene lost 4 bases and the J gene lost 4 bases, with 14 bases spanning the gap. The CDR3 loop reads CASSARGPSYNEQFF. Here the CDR3 DNA reads TGTGCCAGCAGTGCGCGGGGGCCCTCTTACAATGAGCAGTTCTTC.

This clone showed up just once. The chain has TRBV5-6 and TRBJ2-4; 7 nucleotides align to TRBD2. Germline V gene sequence: CDR1 SGHDT, CDR2 YYEEEE. V gave up 3 bases and J gave up 13 bases; unmatched junction bases: 7. The CDR3 sequence is 12 residues long. CDR3: CASSWESGKQYF. The CDR3 coding sequence is TGTGCCAGCAGCTGGGAGAGCGGGAAACAGTACTTC.

The J gene is TRBJ2-7, the V gene TRBV12-2; the table's D call, TRBD2, was not checked against the DNA. TRBV12-2 is marked as a pseudogene. The length of the CDR3 is 16 residues. The CDR3 loop is CASRLPLDCFSYEQYF. Written as DNA, the CDR3 is TGTGCAAGTCGCTTACCCTTGGACTGTTTCTCCTACGAGCAGTACTTC.

This rearrangement joins TRBV6-1 to TRBJ2-2, with 9 nucleotides matching TRBD2. The V gene end was trimmed by 8 bases and the J gene end by 6 bases; junction bases not matched to a gene: 7. CDR1 and CDR2 (germline): MNHNS, SASEGT. The CDR3 runs to 14 residues. The CDR3 region is CASRAREGAGELFF. DNA for the CDR3: TGTGCCAGCCGGGCGCGGGAGGGGGCCGGGGAGCTGTTTTTT.

This clone has only a few counts. V and J are TRBV5-4 and TRBJ2-2; D is uncertain. This CDR3 contains 14 residues. From germline, CDR1 is SGHNT and CDR2 YYREEE (reference sequence). Between the trimmed V and J ends, which lost 4 bases and 6 bases, there was a span of 13 bases. The CDR3 coding sequence is TGTGCCAGCAGCCAAGATCTCCCAGCCGGGGAGCTGTTTTTT. Protein sequence: CASSQDLPAGELFF.

The gene calls are TRBV2 and TRBJ1-2; D might be TRBD1 (6 bases). The germline CDR1 and CDR2 sequences are SNHLY and FYNNEI. V dropped 0 bases and J dropped 4 bases, with 12 bases sitting between them. This CDR3 region has 15 residues. CDR3 DNA: TGTGCCAGCAGTGAAGCGGATGGGACACTCTATGGCTACACCTTC. Translated, it gives CASSEADGTLYGYTF.

This clone showed up many times. The rearrangement uses TRBV5-1 and TRBJ2-1; no clear D. The germline V gene has CDR1 SGHRS and CDR2 YFSETQ. The CDR3 spans 17 residues. The V end was cut by 1 base, the J end by 0 bases, with 14 bases between. The CDR3 DNA reads as TGCGCCAGCAGCTTGAAGTGGAGTACGAGCTCCTACAATGAGCAGTTCTTC. It encodes CASSLKWSTSSYNEQFF.

The table lists this clone with many counts. The genes are TRBV4-2 and TRBJ2-7; D is possibly TRBD2 (5 bases). The V and J ends lost 0 bases and 0 bases respectively, with 9 bases between them. This CDR3 is built from 15 residues. Germline loops: CDR1 LGHNA, CDR2 YNFKEQ. The CDR3 here is CASSQEIRGSYEQYF. Written as DNA, the CDR3 is TGTGCCAGCAGCCAAGAGATTCGGGGCTCCTACGAGCAGTACTTC.

Points on this clone: Distinct nucleotide sequences in the sample also encode this CDR3. The rearrangement links TRBV5-1 to TRBJ1-1; possible D gene TRBD1, 6 bases. With 1 base removed from V and 3 bases from J, the gap between germline ends came to 7 bases. Germline V gene lookup returns CDR1 SGHRS and CDR2 YFSETQ. The CDR3 is 13 amino acids. The CDR3 region is CASSLSGDTEAFF. CDR3 sequence (DNA): TGCGCCAGCAGCTTGTCAGGGGACACTGAAGCTTTCTTT. Based on the CDR3 plus reference TRBV5-1 and TRBJ1-1, the full variable domain is KAGVTQTPRYLIKTRGQQVTLSCSPISGHRSVSWYQQTPGQGLQFLFEYFSETQRNKGNFPGRFSGRQFSNSRSEMNVSTLELGDSALYLCASSLSGDTEAFFGQGTRLTVV.

The chain recombines TRBV10-3 with TRBJ1-3; D is perhaps TRBD1 (5 bases). There are 15 residues in the CDR3. CDR1 is ENHRY, CDR2 SYGVKD, per germline. V was pared by 4 bases and J by 3 bases, with 13 bases between. In nucleotides, the CDR3 is TGTGCCATCAGTGGGTCTGGGGGAATTGGAAACACCATATATTTT. Protein product: CAISGSGGIGNTIYF.